Listed below are T cell receptor beta chains from one sample, sequenced in a study of patients and donors after allogeneic stem cell transplantation. A single record per CDR3 protein comes from TCRdb applying MiXCR to the RT-PCR reads. The sample holds about a million distinct CDR3 sequences, more than 15% seen once. The sample consisted of blood, either unsorted or a sorted T cell fraction (not recorded which). Every receptor here comes from a human donor who was either an allogeneic HSCT recipient or a stem cell or donor lymphocyte infusion donor (not recorded which). It is not recorded whose cells these are; they may come from a transplant donor. CDR3s include the opening cysteine and the closing phenylalanine or tryptophan. A D gene is named only where the DNA matches it firmly. Only part of the rows carry a size: once, few, many, or a class if the clone is expanded.

D gene: -; J gene: TRBJ1-1; V gene: TRBV29-1; CDR3 length: 10; clone size: few; CDR3 DNA: TGCAGCGTTGAAAGCCGGGGGGCTTTCTTT; CDR3 protein: CSVESRGAFF
D gene: -; J gene: TRBJ1-1; V gene: TRBV10-3; CDR3 length: 13; clone size: -; CDR3 DNA: TGTGCCACCCGCTCAGGAATCAACACTGAAGCTTTCTTT; CDR3 protein: CATRSGINTEAFF
D gene: -; J gene: TRBJ1-1; V gene: TRBV4-3; CDR3 length: 16; clone size: few; CDR3 DNA: TGCGCCAGCAGCCAAGATCTTTGGCGGGGCCGAACTGAAGCTTTCTTT; CDR3 protein: CASSQDLWRGRTEAFF
D gene: -; J gene: TRBJ1-1; V gene: TRBV6-1; CDR3 length: 15; clone size: -; CDR3 DNA: TGTGCCAGCAGCTCCAGTGGTTGGGTGAACACTGAAGCTTTCTTT; CDR3 protein: CASSSSGWVNTEAFF
D gene: TRBD2; J gene: TRBJ2-3; V gene: TRBV20-1; CDR3 length: 15; clone size: many; CDR3 DNA: TGCAGTGCCAACATAGCGGGAGTGAACACAGATACGCAGTATTTT; CDR3 protein: CSANIAGVNTDTQYF
D gene: -; J gene: TRBJ1-5; V gene: TRBV2; CDR3 length: 14; clone size: -; CDR3 DNA: TGTGCCAGCAGTAACACAGGGCTCAATCAGCCCCAGCATTTT; CDR3 protein: CASSNTGLNQPQHF
D gene: -; J gene: TRBJ1-2; V gene: TRBV28; CDR3 length: 15; clone size: -; CDR3 DNA: TGTGCCAGCAGACCCCCGGGGGGAGCTAACTATGGCTACACCTTC; CDR3 protein: CASRPPGGANYGYTF
D gene: -; J gene: TRBJ2-3; V gene: TRBV10-3; CDR3 length: 12; clone size: few; CDR3 DNA: TGTGCCACCTACGCCGGGGGAGATACGCAGTATTTT; CDR3 protein: CATYAGGDTQYF
D gene: TRBD2; J gene: TRBJ2-7; V gene: TRBV29-1; CDR3 length: 14; clone size: few; CDR3 DNA: TGCAGCGCACTCACTAGCGGGAGGACCTACGAGCAGTACTTC; CDR3 protein: CSALTSGRTYEQYF
D gene: TRBD1; J gene: TRBJ2-7; V gene: TRBV14; CDR3 length: 16; clone size: -; CDR3 DNA: TGTGCCAGCAGCCGAGGGGCCGGACAGGTCTACTACGAGCAGTACTTC; CDR3 protein: CASSRGAGQVYYEQYF
D gene: TRBD1; J gene: TRBJ2-7; V gene: TRBV4-3; CDR3 length: 17; clone size: few; CDR3 DNA: TGCGCCAGCAGCCAAGATGTTGGACAGGGTAGCTCCTACGAGCAGTACTTC; CDR3 protein: CASSQDVGQGSSYEQYF
D gene: -; J gene: TRBJ2-3; V gene: TRBV6-1; CDR3 length: 13; clone size: -; CDR3 DNA: TGTGCCAGCAGCCCCGCCGACCCAGATACGCAGTATTTT; CDR3 protein: CASSPADPDTQYF
D gene: -; J gene: TRBJ1-1; V gene: TRBV5-1; CDR3 length: 15; clone size: -; CDR3 DNA: TGCGCCAGCCGGATTCCCACAGGTGGGAGAGCTGAAGCTTTCTTT; CDR3 protein: CASRIPTGGRAEAFF
D gene: TRBD1; J gene: TRBJ2-6; V gene: TRBV20-1; CDR3 length: 19; clone size: -; CDR3 DNA: TGCAGTGCTAGACCCGCCCCGGGACAGGGTTACTCTGGGGCCAACGTCCTGACTTTC; CDR3 protein: CSARPAPGQGYSGANVLTF
D gene: -; J gene: TRBJ1-2; V gene: TRBV30; CDR3 length: 11; clone size: few; CDR3 DNA: TGTGCCTGGAGGAGTAACTATGGCTACACCTTC; CDR3 protein: CAWRSNYGYTF
D gene: -; J gene: TRBJ1-5; V gene: TRBV18; CDR3 length: 14; clone size: few; CDR3 DNA: TGTGCCAGCTCACAACGACAGAACAATCAGCCCCAGCATTTT; CDR3 protein: CASSQRQNNQPQHF
D gene: TRBD1; J gene: TRBJ2-7; V gene: TRBV29-1; CDR3 length: 15; clone size: -; CDR3 DNA: TGCAGCGTTGTATTCGGGACAGGGAGCTCCTACGAGCAGTACTTC; CDR3 protein: CSVVFGTGSSYEQYF
D gene: TRBD1; J gene: TRBJ2-7; V gene: TRBV5-1; CDR3 length: 15; clone size: few; CDR3 DNA: TGCGCCAGCAGATCTGGACAGGGGGCCTTGTACGAGCAGTACTTC; CDR3 protein: CASRSGQGALYEQYF
D gene: TRBD1; J gene: TRBJ1-1; V gene: TRBV4-2; CDR3 length: 15; clone size: -; CDR3 DNA: TGTGCCAGCAGCCAAGTAGGACAGGGGGCCTCTGAAGCTTTCTTT; CDR3 protein: CASSQVGQGASEAFF
D gene: -; J gene: TRBJ2-2; V gene: TRBV4-3; CDR3 length: 15; clone size: -; CDR3 DNA: TGCGCCAGCAGCCAAGGACAGGGAGGAGGCGGGGAGCTGTTTTTT; CDR3 protein: CASSQGQGGGGELFF
D gene: -; J gene: TRBJ2-1; V gene: TRBV5-6; CDR3 length: 13; clone size: few; CDR3 DNA: TGTGCCAGCAGCTTCGGGGGGCTGGGTGAGCAGTTCTTC; CDR3 protein: CASSFGGLGEQFF
D gene: -; J gene: TRBJ2-3; V gene: TRBV21-1; CDR3 length: 16; clone size: few; CDR3 DNA: TGTGCCAGCAGGGGGGGGACAGGGGCGGGAGCAGATACGCAGTATTTT; CDR3 protein: CASRGGTGAGADTQYF